These T cell receptor beta chains were read from a single sample in a study of T cell changes during pregnancy in multiple sclerosis. The data were produced by immunoSEQ multiplex PCR, yet TCRdb's version contains in-frame clones alone and is incomplete. Here the sample spans approximately 110,000 clones, 80% to 95% being singletons. The starting material was peripheral blood, obtained after pregnancy. The receptors derive from a female donor with multiple sclerosis, enrolled in a pregnancy study. The CDR3 runs from the conserved cysteine through the conserved F or W. A D gene is named only where the DNA matches it firmly. Clone size, where shown, is once, few, many, or a class for clones that have expanded.

j_gene: TRBJ1-5; v_gene: TRBV6-4; abundance: NA; d_gene: NA; CDR3aa: CASSGSQYSNQPQHF; CDR3nt: TGTGCCAGCAGTGGGTCTCAGTATAGCAATCAGCCCCAGCATTTT
j_gene: TRBJ1-4; v_gene: TRBV6-1; abundance: NA; d_gene: NA; CDR3aa: CASSSDRGNEKLFF; CDR3nt: TGTGCCAGCAGTAGCGATAGGGGAAATGAAAAACTGTTTTTT
j_gene: TRBJ1-1; v_gene: TRBV6-5; abundance: NA; d_gene: NA; CDR3aa: CASRTDRSGTEAFF; CDR3nt: TGTGCCAGCAGAACAGACAGGTCGGGAACTGAAGCTTTCTTT
j_gene: TRBJ2-2; v_gene: TRBV9; abundance: NA; d_gene: TRBD2; CDR3aa: CASSDSAGGPNTGELFF; CDR3nt: TGTGCCAGCAGCGACTCCGCGGGGGGGCCGAACACCGGGGAGCTGTTTTTT
j_gene: TRBJ1-6; v_gene: TRBV5-6; abundance: NA; d_gene: NA; CDR3aa: CASSLGTLIQGPLHF; CDR3nt: TGTGCCAGCAGCTTGGGGACTCTCATTCAGGGGCCCCTCCACTTT
j_gene: TRBJ1-3; v_gene: TRBV5-1; abundance: once; d_gene: NA; CDR3aa: CASSLDELGNTIYF; CDR3nt: TGCGCCAGCAGCTTGGACGAGCTCGGAAACACCATATATTTT
j_gene: TRBJ1-2; v_gene: TRBV6-1; abundance: NA; d_gene: TRBD1; CDR3aa: CASSDTGGWYGYTF; CDR3nt: TGTGCCAGCAGTGACACAGGGGGGTGGTATGGCTACACCTTC
j_gene: TRBJ2-1; v_gene: TRBV6-6; abundance: NA; d_gene: NA; CDR3aa: CASSSTGNNEQFF; CDR3nt: TGTGCCAGCAGTTCGACAGGAAACAATGAGCAGTTCTTC
j_gene: TRBJ2-1; v_gene: TRBV13; abundance: NA; d_gene: TRBD2; CDR3aa: CASSQTSGGYNEQFF; CDR3nt: TGTGCCAGCAGCCAAACTAGCGGGGGTTACAATGAGCAGTTCTTC
j_gene: TRBJ2-3; v_gene: TRBV7-7; abundance: NA; d_gene: TRBD2; CDR3aa: CASSINSGGTDTQYF; CDR3nt: TGTGCTAGCAGCATAAATAGCGGGGGAACAGATACGCAGTATTTT
j_gene: TRBJ2-3; v_gene: TRBV6-5; abundance: NA; d_gene: NA; CDR3aa: CASSFEGGGADTQYF; CDR3nt: TGTGCCAGCAGTTTTGAGGGGGGGGGAGCAGATACGCAGTATTTT
j_gene: TRBJ1-1; v_gene: TRBV21-1; abundance: NA; d_gene: NA; CDR3aa: CASSKAPGQKNTEAFF; CDR3nt: TGTGCCAGCAGCAAAGCTCCGGGACAGAAGAACACTGAAGCTTTCTTT
j_gene: TRBJ1-1; v_gene: TRBV6-6; abundance: NA; d_gene: NA; CDR3aa: CATLSTEAFF; CDR3nt: TGTGCCACCCTGAGCACTGAAGCTTTCTTT
j_gene: TRBJ2-3; v_gene: TRBV18; abundance: NA; d_gene: TRBD2; CDR3aa: CASSPLSVSGDTQYF; CDR3nt: TGTGCCAGCTCACCCCTCTCTGTTAGCGGGGATACGCAGTATTTT
j_gene: TRBJ2-2; v_gene: TRBV2; abundance: NA; d_gene: TRBD1; CDR3aa: CASSGQGITGELFF; CDR3nt: TGTGCCAGCAGTGGACAGGGTATCACCGGGGAGCTGTTTTTT
j_gene: TRBJ2-1; v_gene: TRBV19; abundance: NA; d_gene: NA; CDR3aa: CASSGGVSYNEQFF; CDR3nt: TGTGCCAGTAGTGGCGGGGTATCCTACAATGAGCAGTTCTTC
j_gene: TRBJ1-1; v_gene: TRBV5-4; abundance: NA; d_gene: NA; CDR3aa: CASSLAGGRPEAFF; CDR3nt: TGTGCCAGCAGCTTGGCCGGCGGCCGACCTGAAGCTTTCTTT
j_gene: TRBJ1-1; v_gene: TRBV10-1; abundance: NA; d_gene: NA; CDR3aa: CASRLPDSEAFF; CDR3nt: TGCGCCAGCAGACTTCCAGACAGTGAAGCTTTCTTT
j_gene: TRBJ2-3; v_gene: TRBV6-4; abundance: NA; d_gene: TRBD2; CDR3aa: CASSVLAGVTDTQYF; CDR3nt: TGTGCCAGCAGTGTTCTAGCGGGGGTCACAGATACGCAGTATTTT
j_gene: TRBJ1-5; v_gene: TRBV27; abundance: NA; d_gene: TRBD1; CDR3aa: CASSPGAGGSQPQHF; CDR3nt: TGTGCCAGCAGTCCCGGGGCAGGGGGTTCTCAGCCCCAGCATTTT
j_gene: TRBJ2-2; v_gene: TRBV7-6; abundance: NA; d_gene: NA; CDR3aa: CASSLASGPGELFF; CDR3nt: TGTGCCAGCAGCTTAGCATCGGGTCCCGGGGAGCTGTTTTTT
j_gene: TRBJ2-1; v_gene: TRBV7-2; abundance: NA; d_gene: TRBD1; CDR3aa: CASSLRDRVPNEQFF; CDR3nt: TGTGCCAGCAGCCTTCGGGACAGGGTCCCCAATGAGCAGTTCTTC
j_gene: TRBJ2-7; v_gene: TRBV27; abundance: NA; d_gene: TRBD1; CDR3aa: CATHPHPGQGRYEQYF; CDR3nt: TGTGCCACCCATCCCCACCCGGGACAGGGCCGTTACGAGCAGTACTTC
j_gene: TRBJ1-2; v_gene: TRBV9; abundance: NA; d_gene: NA; CDR3aa: CASSGTGNYGYTF; CDR3nt: TGTGCCAGCAGCGGTACAGGTAACTATGGCTACACCTTC
j_gene: TRBJ1-3; v_gene: TRBV5-1; abundance: NA; d_gene: NA; CDR3aa: CASRTSGGGGNTIYF; CDR3nt: TGCGCCAGCAGAACGTCGGGGGGAGGAGGAAACACCATATATTTT
j_gene: TRBJ1-3; v_gene: TRBV6-1; abundance: NA; d_gene: NA; CDR3aa: CARIHPTGNTIYF; CDR3nt: TGTGCCAGGATACACCCGACTGGAAACACCATATATTTT
j_gene: TRBJ2-7; v_gene: TRBV5-1; abundance: NA; d_gene: NA; CDR3aa: CASSLTDYEQYF; CDR3nt: TGCGCCAGCAGCTTAACAGACTACGAGCAGTACTTC
j_gene: TRBJ2-5; v_gene: TRBV4-1; abundance: once; d_gene: NA; CDR3aa: CASSHGEGGLFQETQYF; CDR3nt: TGCGCCAGCAGTCACGGTGAGGGGGGGCTATTCCAAGAGACCCAGTACTTC
j_gene: TRBJ1-2; v_gene: TRBV27; abundance: NA; d_gene: NA; CDR3aa: CASSLGGGGYGYTF; CDR3nt: TGTGCCAGCAGTTTAGGGGGAGGGGGCTATGGCTACACCTTC
j_gene: TRBJ1-2; v_gene: TRBV6-1; abundance: NA; d_gene: NA; CDR3aa: CASSEALEGVYGYTF; CDR3nt: TGTGCCAGCAGTGAAGCGCTGGAAGGGGTCTATGGCTACACCTTC
j_gene: TRBJ2-1; v_gene: TRBV6-5; abundance: NA; d_gene: TRBD2; CDR3aa: CASSFGAGGQGEQFF; CDR3nt: TGTGCCAGCAGTTTCGGGGCGGGGGGGCAGGGTGAGCAGTTCTTC
j_gene: TRBJ1-1; v_gene: TRBV29-1; abundance: NA; d_gene: TRBD1; CDR3aa: CGTGGDPEAFF; CDR3nt: TGCGGGACAGGGGGAGACCCTGAAGCTTTCTTT
j_gene: TRBJ2-1; v_gene: TRBV9; abundance: NA; d_gene: TRBD2; CDR3aa: CASSVLAGGNNEQFF; CDR3nt: TGTGCCAGCAGCGTACTAGCGGGGGGTAACAATGAGCAGTTCTTC
j_gene: TRBJ2-7; v_gene: TRBV18; abundance: NA; d_gene: NA; CDR3aa: CASSPLGVHEQYF; CDR3nt: TGTGCCAGCTCACCTCTCGGGGTCCACGAGCAGTACTTC
j_gene: TRBJ2-2; v_gene: TRBV4-1; abundance: NA; d_gene: TRBD1; CDR3aa: CASSQDPGTGFGELFF; CDR3nt: TGCGCCAGCAGCCAAGATCCAGGGACAGGGTTTGGGGAGCTGTTTTTT